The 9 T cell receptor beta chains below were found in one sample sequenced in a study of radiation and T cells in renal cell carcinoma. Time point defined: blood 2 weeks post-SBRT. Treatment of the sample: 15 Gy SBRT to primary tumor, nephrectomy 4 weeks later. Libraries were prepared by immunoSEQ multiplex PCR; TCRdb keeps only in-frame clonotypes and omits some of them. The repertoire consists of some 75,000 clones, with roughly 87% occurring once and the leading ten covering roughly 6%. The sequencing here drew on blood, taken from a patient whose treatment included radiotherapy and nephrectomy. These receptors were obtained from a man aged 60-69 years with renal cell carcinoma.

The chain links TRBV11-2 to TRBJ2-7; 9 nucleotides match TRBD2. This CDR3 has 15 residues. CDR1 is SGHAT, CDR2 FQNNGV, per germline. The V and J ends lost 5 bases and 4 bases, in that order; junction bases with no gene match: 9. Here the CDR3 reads CASSVYLAGAYEQYF. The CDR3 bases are TGTGCCAGCAGCGTCTACTTAGCGGGAGCTTACGAGCAGTACTTC.

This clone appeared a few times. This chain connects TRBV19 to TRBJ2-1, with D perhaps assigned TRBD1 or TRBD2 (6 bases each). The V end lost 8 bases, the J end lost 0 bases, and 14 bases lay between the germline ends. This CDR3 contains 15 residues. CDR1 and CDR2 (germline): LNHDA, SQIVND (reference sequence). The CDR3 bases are TGTGCCAGTCGGCGGGACACCGACTCCTACAATGAGCAGTTCTTC. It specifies CASRRDTDSYNEQFF.

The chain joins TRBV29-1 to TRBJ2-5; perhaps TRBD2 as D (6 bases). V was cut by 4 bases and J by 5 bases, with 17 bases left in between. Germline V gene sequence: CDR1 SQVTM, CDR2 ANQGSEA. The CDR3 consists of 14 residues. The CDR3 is CSVGGWGGGETQYF. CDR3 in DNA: TGCAGCGTTGGTGGATGGGGTGGAGGGGAGACCCAGTACTTC. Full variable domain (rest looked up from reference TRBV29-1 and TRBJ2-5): SAVISQKPSRDICQRGTSLTIQCQVDSQVTMMFWYRQQPGQSLTLIATANQGSEATYESGFVIDKFPISRPNLTFSTLTVSNMSPEDSSIYLCSVGGWGGGETQYFGPGTRLLVL.

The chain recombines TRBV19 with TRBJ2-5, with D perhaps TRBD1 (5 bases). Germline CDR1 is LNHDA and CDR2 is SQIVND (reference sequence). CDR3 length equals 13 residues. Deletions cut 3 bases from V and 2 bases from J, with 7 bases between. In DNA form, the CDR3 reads TGTGCCAGTAGTATTGACAGTCAAGAGACCCAGTACTTC. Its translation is CASSIDSQETQYF. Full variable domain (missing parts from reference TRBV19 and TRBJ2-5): DGGITQSPKYLFRKEGQNVTLSCEQNLNHDAMYWYRQDPGQGLRLIYYSQIVNDFQKGDIAEGYSVSREKKESFPLTVTSAQKNPTAFYLCASSIDSQETQYFGPGTRLLVL.

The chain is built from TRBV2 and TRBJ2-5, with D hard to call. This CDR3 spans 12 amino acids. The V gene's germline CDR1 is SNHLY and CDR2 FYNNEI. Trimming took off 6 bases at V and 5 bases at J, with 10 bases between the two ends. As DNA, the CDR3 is TGTGCCAGCAGGACCATTCGGGAGACCCAGTACTTC. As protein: CASRTIRETQYF.

The CDR3 bases are TGTGCCAGCAGTTCGATGGACGGTGGAAACACCATATATTTT. Translation: CASSSMDGGNTIYF. The rearrangement links TRBV28 to TRBJ1-3; D uncertain. Between the trimmed V and J ends, which lost 4 bases and 3 bases, there was a span of 10 bases. The CDR3 has 14 residues. Germline CDR1 MDHEN, CDR2 SYDVKM.

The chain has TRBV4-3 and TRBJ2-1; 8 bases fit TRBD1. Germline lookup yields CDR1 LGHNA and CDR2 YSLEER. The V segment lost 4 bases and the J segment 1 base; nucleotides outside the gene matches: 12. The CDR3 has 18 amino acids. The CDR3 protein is CASSPTYGQGFSYNEQFF. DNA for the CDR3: TGCGCCAGCAGCCCAACATACGGACAGGGCTTTTCCTACAATGAGCAGTTCTTC.

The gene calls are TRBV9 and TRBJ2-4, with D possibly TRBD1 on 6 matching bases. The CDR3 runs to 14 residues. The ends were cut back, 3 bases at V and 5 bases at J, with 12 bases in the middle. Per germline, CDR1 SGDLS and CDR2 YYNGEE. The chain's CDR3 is CASSAPGAQNIQYF. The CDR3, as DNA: TGTGCCAGCAGCGCCCCAGGGGCGCAAAACATTCAGTACTTC. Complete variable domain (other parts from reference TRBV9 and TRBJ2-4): DSGVTQTPKHLITATGQRVTLRCSPRSGDLSVYWYQQSLDQGLQFLIQYYNGEERAKGNILERFSAQQFPDLHSELNLSSLELGDSALYFCASSAPGAQNIQYFGAGTRLSVL.

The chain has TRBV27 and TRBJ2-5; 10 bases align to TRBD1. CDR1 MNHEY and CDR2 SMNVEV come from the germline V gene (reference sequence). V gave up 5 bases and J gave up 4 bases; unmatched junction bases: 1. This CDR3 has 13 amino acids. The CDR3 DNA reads TGTGCCAGCAGTCGGACAGGGGGAGAGACCCAGTACTTC. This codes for CASSRTGGETQYF.